Presented here are 14 T cell receptor beta chains from one specimen sequenced in a study of cytotoxic CD8 clonotypes in ibrutinib-treated CLL. Clones were sequenced by immunoSEQ multiplex PCR, and TCRdb holds only the in-frame ones, with some missing. The sample lists nearly 300,000 clones, roughly three quarters seen once, with roughly 5.7% in the top ten. The sample in question was PBMCs, obtained at disease progression, from a patient treated with ibrutinib. The source is a human donor with chronic lymphocytic leukemia.

This chain links TRBV7-9 with TRBJ1-4; D may be TRBD1 (6 bases). There are 14 residues in the CDR3. Germline lookup yields CDR1 SEHNR and CDR2 FQNEAQ (reference sequence). V lost 5 bases, J lost 8 bases, and 15 bases lay in between. The CDR3 nucleotides are TGTGCCAGCAGCCTGTGGGGGCCTGAAGAAAAACTGTTTTTT. Translating gives CASSLWGPEEKLFF.

The rearrangement joins TRBV29-1 to TRBJ1-1, with 7 nucleotides matching TRBD1. The trim removed 1 base at V and 1 base at J, leaving 18 bases unmatched. This CDR3 contains 19 residues. The germline V gene encodes CDR1 SQVTM and CDR2 ANQGSEA. CDR3 in amino acids: CSVEGQGNRGGYRNTEAFF. The CDR3 bases are TGCAGCGTTGAAGGACAGGGAAACAGGGGAGGGTATAGGAACACTGAAGCTTTCTTT. The full variable domain, its missing parts supplied by reference TRBV29-1 and TRBJ1-1, is SAVISQKPSRDICQRGTSLTIQCQVDSQVTMMFWYRQQPGQSLTLIATANQGSEATYESGFVIDKFPISRPNLTFSTLTVSNMSPEDSSIYLCSVEGQGNRGGYRNTEAFFGQGTRLTVV.

The genes are TRBV14 and TRBJ2-7; the D is unclear. Trimming left V 0 bases short and J 5 bases short, with 11 bases between. CDR3 length: 14 amino acids. Germline loops: CDR1 SGHDN, CDR2 FVKESK. CDR3 sequence (DNA): TGTGCCAGCAGCCAAGATCATAACGCGAACGAGCAGTACTTC. Its translation: CASSQDHNANEQYF.

The CDR3 is CASRQSGQSYGYTF. DNA for the CDR3: TGTGCCAGCAGGCAGTCGGGACAGTCCTATGGCTACACCTTC. V is TRBV27 and J is TRBJ1-2, with 7 positions matching TRBD1. The V gene end was trimmed by 6 bases and the J gene end by 4 bases; junction bases not matched to a gene: 8. Germline values: CDR1 MNHEY, CDR2 SMNVEV (reference sequence). The CDR3 sequence is 14 residues long.

The CDR3 loop reads CASSQVSGLNTEAFF. The CDR3 region has the DNA TGCGCCAGCAGCCAAGTATCAGGGCTCAACACTGAAGCTTTCTTT. The chain uses TRBV4-1 and TRBJ1-1, with D tentatively TRBD1 (5 bases). Trimming cost V 1 base and J 2 bases, with 11 bases left between them. The CDR3 sequence is 15 residues long. Germline loops: CDR1 MGHRA, CDR2 YSYEKL.

The V gene is TRBV9, the J gene TRBJ2-5, with TRBD1 matching 8 bases. Per the germline V gene, CDR1 is SGDLS and CDR2 is YYNGEE. The ends lost 2 bases at V and 0 bases at J; junction bases unmatched: 3. This CDR3 is built from 15 residues. In DNA form, the CDR3 reads TGTGCCAGCAGCGTGAGACAGGGGTACCAAGAGACCCAGTACTTC. It is translated as CASSVRQGYQETQYF.

The V gene is TRBV27, the J gene TRBJ2-7, with TRBD2 matching over 10 bases. Germline V lookup: CDR1 MNHEY, CDR2 SMNVEV (reference sequence). J was trimmed by 5 bases and V by 4 bases; bases with no gene match: 20. The CDR3 has 19 residues. CDR3 coding DNA: TGTGCCAGCAGTTCCCAGGGGGCGCGTTTAACTAGCGGGGTCCACGAGCAGTACTTC. It specifies CASSSQGARLTSGVHEQYF.

The V gene is TRBV7-3, the J gene TRBJ2-5; maybe TRBD2 (6 bases). The CDR3 extends over 16 amino acids. Looked up from germline, CDR1 is SGHTA and CDR2 is FQGTGA. V was clipped by 1 base and J by 4 bases, with 16 bases between them. CDR3 coding DNA: TGTGCCAGCAGCTTAAGAAGGGCGGGGCCGGCAGAGACCCAGTACTTC. Protein product: CASSLRRAGPAETQYF. Supplemented by reference TRBV7-3 and TRBJ2-5, the full variable domain reads GAGVSQTPSNKVTEKGKYVELRCDPISGHTALYWYRQSLGQGPEFLIYFQGTGAADDSGLPNDRFFAVRPEGSVSTLKIQRTERGDSAVYLCASSLRRAGPAETQYFGPGTRLLVL.

This chain uses TRBV9 with TRBJ2-7, with D possibly called TRBD1 or TRBD2 (5 bases each). Between the trimmed V and J ends, which lost 0 bases and 6 bases, there was a span of 13 bases. The CDR3 is 14 residues long. CDR1 and CDR2 from the germline V gene are SGDLS and YYNGEE. This CDR3 is CASSVGWGRGEQYF. The DNA for the CDR3 is TGTGCCAGCAGCGTAGGATGGGGGAGAGGCGAGCAGTACTTC.

This sequence joins TRBV2 and TRBJ1-2, with D unclear. CDR3 length: 15 residues. With 4 bases removed from V and 4 bases from J, the gap between germline ends came to 16 bases. Germline assignment: CDR1 SNHLY and CDR2 FYNNEI. In nucleotides, the CDR3 is TGTGCCAGCAGTGTGAGAGGGTTGGGAGCCTATGGCTACACCTTC. Translating it yields CASSVRGLGAYGYTF.

The V and J genes are TRBV11-2 and TRBJ2-1; possibly TRBD2 for D (6 bases). Germline lookup yields CDR1 SGHAT and CDR2 FQNNGV. The CDR3 is made up of 14 amino acids. Trimming removed 3 bases from V and 2 bases from J, with 8 bases in between. DNA of the CDR3: TGTGCCAGCAGCTTGTCGGGAGCCTACAATGAGCAGTTCTTC. Amino acids: CASSLSGAYNEQFF.

This clone has more than one count but fewer than ten. The V and J genes are TRBV10-3 and TRBJ1-6, with D unresolved. Germline CDR1 and CDR2: ENHRY and SYGVKD. This CDR3 is built from 13 residues. The germline V and J ends were trimmed by 7 bases and 6 bases, with 10 bases remaining between them. This CDR3 reads CAIKGEFNSPLHF. CDR3 nucleotide sequence: TGTGCCATCAAGGGCGAATTTAATTCACCCCTCCACTTT.

This chain links TRBV19 with TRBJ1-6; no clear D gene. Germline values: CDR1 LNHDA, CDR2 SQIVND (reference sequence). This CDR3 region has 13 residues. Trimming pared 5 bases from V and 9 bases from J, leaving 11 bases between. The DNA for the CDR3 is TGTGCCAGTAGTGCTGGGATATCTTCACCCCTCCACTTT. Translated, it gives CASSAGISSPLHF.

The chain links TRBV7-8 to TRBJ2-7; a possible D gene is TRBD1 (5 bases). This CDR3 comprises 13 residues. Per the germline V gene, CDR1 is SGHVS and CDR2 is FQNEAQ. Trimming removed 7 bases from V and 2 bases from J, with 12 bases in between. CDR3 nucleotide sequence: TGTGCCAGCACATTACAGGCCGCCTACGAGCAGTACTTC. Residues: CASTLQAAYEQYF.